These T cell receptor beta chains were read from a single sample in a study of read filtering for tumor transcriptome and immune sequencing. TCRdb redid the calling of the reads with MiXCR, one entry per CDR3 protein. The sample includes 50,000 or so distinct CDR3 sequences, 9.5% to 15% of them seen just once. The sequenced sample was a population of CD138-negative cells sorted from bone marrow. These TCRs come from a donor aged 40 or older with multiple myeloma. CDR3s include the opening cysteine and the closing phenylalanine or tryptophan. A D gene is named only where the DNA matches it firmly. Part of the rows lack a size; the others show once, few, many or a class for expanded clones.

v_gene	abundance	j_gene	d_gene	CDR3nt	CDR3aa
TRBV28	many	TRBJ2-5	-	TGTGCCAGCAGTTCTATGGAGGGACTTAAGATACAAGAGACCCAGTACTTC	CASSSMEGLKIQETQYF
TRBV7-2	many	TRBJ2-1	-	TGTGCCAGCAGCTCTTCCCCGGGACTTCCAGGAATCCCCAATGAGCAGTTCTTC	CASSSSPGLPGIPNEQFF
TRBV12-3/TRBV12-4	-	TRBJ2-3	TRBD1	TGTGCCAGCAGTCCCGGGACAGGGGGAATCACAGATAGGCAGTATTTT	CASSPGTGGITDRQYF
TRBV3-1	many	TRBJ1-2	-	TGTGCCAGCAGCCAAGTCGGCAGGGGAGACGGCTACACCTTC	CASSQVGRGDGYTF
TRBV14	-	TRBJ2-6	-	TGTGCCAGCAGCCCACAAATAGCGGCAGGGTCCTCTGGGGCCAACGTCCCGACTTTC	CASSPQIAAGSSGANVPTF
TRBV29-1	many	TRBJ2-2	-	TGCAGCGTTGAAGGGGTCAGCGCAGCGAACACCGGGGAGCTGTTTTTT	CSVEGVSAANTGELFF
TRBV24-1	many	TRBJ1-5	-	TGTGCCACCAGTGATTCTTGGGGGAATCAGCCCCAGCATTTT	CATSDSWGNQPQHF
TRBV19	-	TRBJ2-7	TRBD1	TGTGCCAGTAGAAAGACAGGGAGCTCCTACGAGCAGTACTTC	CASRKTGSSYEQYF
TRBV29-1	many	TRBJ2-7	-	TGCAGCGTCCTAACCAGGGCCTGGGGAGAGCAGTACTTC	CSVLTRAWGEQYF
TRBV20-1	many	TRBJ2-7	TRBD1	TGCAGTGCTAGAGTCCCAGGGGGAACGTACGAGCAGTACTTC	CSARVPGGTYEQYF
TRBV7-2	many	TRBJ2-1	TRBD2	TGTGCCAGTGTAGCGGGAGGCTCCTACAATGAGCAGTTCTTC	CASVAGGSYNEQFF
TRBV28	many	TRBJ1-5	-	TGTGCCAGCAGAACCCAGGGTATTGGTCAGCCCCAGCATTTT	CASRTQGIGQPQHF
TRBV28	many	TRBJ2-1	TRBD1	TGTGCCAGCAGTTTACACACAGGGGGCTACAATGAGCAGTTCTTC	CASSLHTGGYNEQFF
TRBV5-5	many	TRBJ2-3	TRBD2	TGTGCCAGCAGCTTGAGACTAGCGGGGACCACAGATACGCAGTATTTT	CASSLRLAGTTDTQYF
TRBV7-9	-	TRBJ2-1	TRBD2	TGTGCCAGCAGCTTAGAGGCAGCGGGAGGCTACGAGTTCTTC	CASSLEAAGGYEFF
TRBV12-3/TRBV12-4	many	TRBJ2-1	TRBD2	TGTGCCAGCAGTCCGGAGGCTAGCGGGAGTTGGAATGAGCAGTTCTTC	CASSPEASGSWNEQFF
TRBV30	many	TRBJ1-5	-	TGTGCCTGGAGTGCCGGGACAATGGATCAGCCCCAGCATTTT	CAWSAGTMDQPQHF
TRBV27	many	TRBJ2-7	-	TGTGCCAGCTCCCAGGGGGGCTACGAGCAGTACTTC	CASSQGGYEQYF
TRBV28	many	TRBJ2-7	-	TGTGCCAGCAGTTGGCCCTCCTACGAGCAGTACTTC	CASSWPSYEQYF
TRBV7-3	-	TRBJ2-7	-	TGTGCCAGCAGCCCGGGCCCCTGGGACCCCTACGAGCAGTACTTC	CASSPGPWDPYEQYF
TRBV20-1	many	TRBJ2-5	-	TGCAGTGCTAAAACCGGGACGGGACTGGAGACCCAGTACTTC	CSAKTGTGLETQYF
TRBV20-1	many	TRBJ1-5	-	TGCAGTGCTGGGCTCTCTAGCAATCAGCCCCAGCATTTT	CSAGLSSNQPQHF
TRBV5-1	many	TRBJ1-2	-	TGCGCCAGCAGCTTGGATGGATTCAGGCCGAGGGCTAACTATGGCTACACCTTC	CASSLDGFRPRANYGYTF
TRBV6-1	many	TRBJ2-2	-	TGTGCCAGCAGTGCAATAATGGAGGGGGCGGAAGGGGAGCTGTTTTTT	CASSAIMEGAEGELFF
TRBV7-2	-	TRBJ2-7	-	TGTGCCAGCAGCTTAGGGGCCCCAGGGGCGGGTTACGAGCAGTACTTC	CASSLGAPGAGYEQYF
TRBV28	many	TRBJ2-7	-	TGTGCCAGCAGTTTGCCCCTCCGAGGAGGCTCCGTGTACTTC	CASSLPLRGGSVYF
TRBV20-1	many	TRBJ1-6	-	TGCAGTGCTTCAAGACAGGCCACAGGAAATTCACCCCTCCACTTT	CSASRQATGNSPLHF
TRBV7-3	few	TRBJ2-7	-	TGTGCCAGCAGCTTGGGCCCGTCCTACGAGCAGTACTTC	CASSLGPSYEQYF
TRBV5-5	many	TRBJ2-5	TRBD1	TGTGCCAGCAGCTTGGGGCCAGGGGGTGAAGAGACCCAGTACTTC	CASSLGPGGEETQYF
TRBV28	-	TRBJ2-5	-	TGTGCCAGCAGTCCACGTTCGGGAGAGACCCAGTACTTC	CASSPRSGETQYF
TRBV7-9	-	TRBJ2-5	TRBD2	TGTGCCCTCGCGGCGGGGAGCGGGAGTAAAGATACCCAGTACTTC	CALAAGSGSKDTQYF